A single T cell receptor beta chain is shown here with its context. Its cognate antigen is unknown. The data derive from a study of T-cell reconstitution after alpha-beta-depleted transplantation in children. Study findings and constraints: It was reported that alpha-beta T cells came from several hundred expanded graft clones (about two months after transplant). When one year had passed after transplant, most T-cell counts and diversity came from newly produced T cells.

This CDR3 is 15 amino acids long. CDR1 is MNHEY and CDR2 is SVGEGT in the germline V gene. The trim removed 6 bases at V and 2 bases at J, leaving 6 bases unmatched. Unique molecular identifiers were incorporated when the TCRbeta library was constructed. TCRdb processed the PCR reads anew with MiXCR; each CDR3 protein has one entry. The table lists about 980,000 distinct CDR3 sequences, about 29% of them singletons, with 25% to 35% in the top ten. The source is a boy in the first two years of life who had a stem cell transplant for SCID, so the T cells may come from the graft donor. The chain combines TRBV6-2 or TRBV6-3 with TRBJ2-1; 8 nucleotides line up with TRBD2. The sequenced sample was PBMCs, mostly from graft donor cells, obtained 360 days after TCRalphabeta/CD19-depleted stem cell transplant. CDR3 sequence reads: CASRRTGLAYNEQFF. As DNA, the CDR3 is TGTGCCAGCAGAAGAACGGGACTAGCCTACAATGAGCAGTTCTTC.